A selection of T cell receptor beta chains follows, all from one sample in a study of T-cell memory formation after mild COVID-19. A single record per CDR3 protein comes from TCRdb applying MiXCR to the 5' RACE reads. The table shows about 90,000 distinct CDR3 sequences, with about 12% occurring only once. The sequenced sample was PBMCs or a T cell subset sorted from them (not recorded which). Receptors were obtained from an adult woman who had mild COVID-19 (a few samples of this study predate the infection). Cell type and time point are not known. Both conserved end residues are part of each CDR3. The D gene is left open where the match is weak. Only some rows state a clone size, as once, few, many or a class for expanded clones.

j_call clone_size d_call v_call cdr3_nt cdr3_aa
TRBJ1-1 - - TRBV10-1 TGCGCCAGCAGTCCCCCGGAGAGGGTCCCCCTGAACACTGAAGCTTTCTTT CASSPPERVPLNTEAFF
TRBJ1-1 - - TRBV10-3 TGTGCCATCAGTGAGTCGTTAAGATCTGGGACGAACACTGAAGCTTTCTTT CAISESLRSGTNTEAFF
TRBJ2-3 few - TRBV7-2 TGTGCCAGCAGCAAAGGACTTCACGTCACAGATACGCAGTATTTT CASSKGLHVTDTQYF
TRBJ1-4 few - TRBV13 TGTGCCAGCAGCTCCCGGATTGCAGGGCATAATGAAAAACTGTTTTTT CASSSRIAGHNEKLFF
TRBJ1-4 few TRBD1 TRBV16 TGTGCCAGCAGCCAACCCCTTGGACAGGAAATTGAAAAACTGTTTTTT CASSQPLGQEIEKLFF
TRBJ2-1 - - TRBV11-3 TGTGCCAGCAGCTTGACCGGGAGCTACAATGAGCAGTTCTTC CASSLTGSYNEQFF
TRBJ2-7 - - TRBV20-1 TGCAGTATCTTCGAGGGCGGTTACGAGCAGTACTTC CSIFEGGYEQYF
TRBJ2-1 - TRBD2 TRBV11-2 TGTGCCAGCAGCTTAACTAGCGGGAGAATATATGAGCAGTTCTTC CASSLTSGRIYEQFF
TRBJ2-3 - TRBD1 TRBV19 TGTGCCAGTATTCTCCCCATACCCGGGACAGGGCTGACAGATACGCAGTATTTT CASILPIPGTGLTDTQYF
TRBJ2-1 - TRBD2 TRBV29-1 TGCAGCGTTGAGGTAGGGACTAGCAACTATGAGCAGTTCTTC CSVEVGTSNYEQFF
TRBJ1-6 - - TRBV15 TGTGCCACCAGCCCGGGTGGGGTAAATTCACCCCTCCACTTT CATSPGGVNSPLHF
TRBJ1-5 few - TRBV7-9 TGTGCCAGCAGCTTAGGGGGCCAGCCCCAGCATTTT CASSLGGQPQHF
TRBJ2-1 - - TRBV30 TGTGCCTGGACCACGGACAGCTGGGAGCAGTTCTTC CAWTTDSWEQFF
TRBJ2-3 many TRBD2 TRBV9 TGTGCCAGCAGCGGCGCTAGCGGGGGCACAGATACGCAGTATTTT CASSGASGGTDTQYF
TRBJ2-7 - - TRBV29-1 TGCAGCGTTGTACAGGGCTACGAGCAGTACTTC CSVVQGYEQYF
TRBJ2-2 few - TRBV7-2 TGTGCCAGCAGCTCGCGGCGGGACACCGGGGAGCTGTTTTTT CASSSRRDTGELFF
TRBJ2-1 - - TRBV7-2 TGTGCCAGCAGCTTAGCGGCGTTCCGGACCCAAGACAACAATGAGCAGTTCTTC CASSLAAFRTQDNNEQFF
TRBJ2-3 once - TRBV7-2 TGTGCCAGCAGCTCATTCCTAGCGCCAGATACGCAGTATTTT CASSSFLAPDTQYF
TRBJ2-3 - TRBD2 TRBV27 TGTGCCAGCAGTCTACTGACTAGCGGGAGGGCCGCAGATACGCAGTATTTT CASSLLTSGRAADTQYF
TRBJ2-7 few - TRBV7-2 TGTGCCAGCAGCAACCGGGACTTGGCCTACGAGCAGTACTTC CASSNRDLAYEQYF
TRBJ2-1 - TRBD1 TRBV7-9 TGTGCCAGCAGCAAGACCTCCGGGACAGGGCCCTACAATGAGCAGTTCTTC CASSKTSGTGPYNEQFF
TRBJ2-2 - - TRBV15 TGTGCCACCAGCAGAGATCGGGCATGGGAGAACACCGGGGAGCTGTTTTTT CATSRDRAWENTGELFF
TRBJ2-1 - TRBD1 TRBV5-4 TGTGCCAGCAGCCCGTCTTTTGGGACAGGGTACAATGAGCAGTTCTTC CASSPSFGTGYNEQFF
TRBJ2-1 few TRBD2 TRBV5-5 TGTGCCAGCAGCTTGGTCGGGGGGTCTGAGCAGTTCTTC CASSLVGGSEQFF
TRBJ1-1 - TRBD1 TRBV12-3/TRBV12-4 TGTGCCAGCAGTCCCCGGGACAGGGGGCGTTGGATTTTGTCCGAAGCTTTCTTT CASSPRDRGRWILSEAFF
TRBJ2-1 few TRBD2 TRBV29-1 TGCAGCGTTGAATATACGGTTGCGGGGGATTTCTCCTACAATGAGCAGTTCTTC CSVEYTVAGDFSYNEQFF
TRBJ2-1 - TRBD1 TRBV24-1 TGTGCCACCAGTTATGGGACAGGGGTTGGGAATGAGCAGTTCTTC CATSYGTGVGNEQFF
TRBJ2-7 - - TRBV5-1 TGCGCCAGCAGCCCCGACGGGACTTATTACGAGCAGTACTTC CASSPDGTYYEQYF
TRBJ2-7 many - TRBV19 TGTGCCAGTAGTACCTCTGGTAGCGCCCACGAGCAGTACTTC CASSTSGSAHEQYF
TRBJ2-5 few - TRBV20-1 TGCAGTGCTAGAGATCCGGTCGGGGGGCCACCCCTAGAAGAGACCCAGTACTTC CSARDPVGGPPLEETQYF
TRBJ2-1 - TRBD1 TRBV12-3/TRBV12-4 TGTGCCAGCAGTTTTCCGCGACAGGGGAGCAATGAGCAGTTCTTC CASSFPRQGSNEQFF
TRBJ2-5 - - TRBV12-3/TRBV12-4 TGTGCCAGCAACCTCCAGCCTCAAGAGACCCAGTACTTC CASNLQPQETQYF
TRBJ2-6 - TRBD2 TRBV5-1 TGCGCCAGCAGCAAGGGACTAGCACCGCCCTCTGGGGCCAACGTCCTGACTTTC CASSKGLAPPSGANVLTF
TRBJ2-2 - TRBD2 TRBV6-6 TGTGCCAGCAGTTACCAGCGGGAGCTCACCGGGGAGCTGTTTTTT CASSYQRELTGELFF
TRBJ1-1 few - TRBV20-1 TGCAGTGCTAAAATAACGGGCCACGGGACTGAAGCTTTCTTT CSAKITGHGTEAFF